The rows below give T cell receptor beta chains drawn from one sample of a study of OX40 agonist ivuxolimab in advanced cancers. Assay used: immunoSEQ multiplex PCR; TCRdb lists only in-frame clones, some missing. The sample lists approximately 69,000 clones; approximately 84% were seen once. Sequenced here: CD4+ or CD8+ T cells sorted from blood, sampled in a trial of the OX40 agonist ivuxolimab. These receptors all stem from an adult with an advanced solid tumor such as melanoma, head and neck, liver or kidney cancer. CDR3s include the opening cysteine and the closing phenylalanine or tryptophan. The D gene is left open where the match is weak. Clone size appears in some rows only: once, few, many, or a class for an expanded clone.

D,J,size,V,CDR3,DNA
.,TRBJ2-1,.,TRBV30,CAWSGYNEQFF,TGTGCCTGGAGCGGTTACAATGAGCAGTTCTTC
.,TRBJ2-1,.,TRBV18,CASATTQNPWDEQFF,TGTGCCAGCGCCACAACACAGAACCCTTGGGATGAGCAGTTCTTC
.,TRBJ2-1,.,TRBV4-1,CASSPPTLGHEQFF,TGCGCCAGCAGCCCTCCCACCCTGGGGCATGAGCAGTTCTTC
.,TRBJ1-5,.,TRBV2,CASSELNLGVHQPQHF,TGTGCCAGCAGTGAACTTAATCTCGGGGTTCATCAGCCCCAGCATTTT
.,TRBJ2-6,.,TRBV5-1,CASSPGQFSGANVLTF,TGCGCCAGCAGCCCCGGACAGTTCTCTGGGGCCAACGTCCTGACTTTC
.,TRBJ2-1,few,TRBV5-1,CASSPSGTGSYNEQFF,TGCGCCAGCAGCCCCTCCGGAACGGGTTCCTACAATGAGCAGTTCTTC
.,TRBJ1-5,few,TRBV2,CASSDWGAEQPQHF,TGTGCCAGCAGTGATTGGGGGGCGGAACAGCCCCAGCATTTT
.,TRBJ2-3,.,TRBV7-8,CASTNQGSPGDTQYF,TGTGCCAGCACCAACCAAGGGTCCCCTGGGGATACGCAGTATTTT
.,TRBJ1-3,.,TRBV27,CASSSDRRSGNTIYF,TGTGCCAGCAGTTCCGACAGGCGCTCTGGAAACACCATATATTTT
.,TRBJ1-2,.,TRBV4-3,CASSQDSSTVERGYTF,TGCGCCAGCAGCCAAGATTCATCTACCGTGGAGCGGGGCTACACCTTC
.,TRBJ2-7,.,TRBV14,CASSQAGVLGQNF,TGTGCCAGCAGCCAAGCAGGGGTTCTGGGGCAGAACTTC
.,TRBJ2-2,.,TRBV7-9,CASSLEGYRFGELFF,TGTGCCAGCAGCTTAGAGGGTTATCGGTTTGGGGAGCTGTTTTTT
.,TRBJ2-7,.,TRBV28,CASSLWGEVYEQYF,TGTGCCAGCAGTTTATGGGGCGAAGTCTACGAGCAGTACTTC
TRBD1,TRBJ1-1,.,TRBV29-1,CSARQGLYTEAFF,TGCAGCGCCCGACAGGGCCTTTACACTGAAGCTTTCTTT
TRBD2,TRBJ2-7,.,TRBV7-8,CASSPGGFSSYEQYF,TGTGCCAGCAGCCCGGGGGGGTTTAGCTCCTACGAGCAGTACTTC
TRBD1,TRBJ1-5,.,TRBV6-6,CASSLTGAGQPQHF,TGTGCCAGCAGCCTTACAGGGGCCGGACAGCCCCAGCATTTT
TRBD1,TRBJ2-2,.,TRBV27,CASSQDRGFGELFF,TGTGCCAGCAGTCAAGACAGGGGTTTCGGGGAGCTGTTTTTT
TRBD1,TRBJ2-3,once,TRBV10-3,CAITQGQEGTDTQYF,TGTGCCATCACCCAAGGACAGGAAGGCACAGATACGCAGTATTTT
.,TRBJ1-1,.,TRBV15,CATSRDNSAEAFF,TGTGCCACCAGCAGAGATAATAGCGCTGAAGCTTTCTTT
.,TRBJ2-7,once,TRBV5-1,CASSPDGRSYEQYF,TGCGCCAGCAGCCCGGACGGCCGCTCCTACGAGCAGTACTTC
TRBD1,TRBJ2-3,.,TRBV6-1,CASSARTGTTTDTQYF,TGTGCCAGCAGTGCAAGGACAGGGACAACCACAGATACGCAGTATTTT
.,TRBJ2-3,.,TRBV11-2,CASSPPSDYYTDTQYF,TGTGCCAGCAGCCCCCCCTCGGACTATTACACAGATACGCAGTATTTT
TRBD2,TRBJ2-7,once,TRBV5-4,CASSLAGPSYEQYF,TGTGCCAGCAGCCTAGCGGGACCCTCCTACGAGCAGTACTTC
.,TRBJ1-1,.,TRBV19,CASSMNSKNTEAFF,TGTGCCAGTAGTATGAACAGCAAGAACACTGAAGCTTTCTTT
.,TRBJ2-7,.,TRBV15,CATSNLQGVRNEQYF,TGTGCCACCAGCAACCTACAGGGAGTGAGAAACGAGCAGTACTTC